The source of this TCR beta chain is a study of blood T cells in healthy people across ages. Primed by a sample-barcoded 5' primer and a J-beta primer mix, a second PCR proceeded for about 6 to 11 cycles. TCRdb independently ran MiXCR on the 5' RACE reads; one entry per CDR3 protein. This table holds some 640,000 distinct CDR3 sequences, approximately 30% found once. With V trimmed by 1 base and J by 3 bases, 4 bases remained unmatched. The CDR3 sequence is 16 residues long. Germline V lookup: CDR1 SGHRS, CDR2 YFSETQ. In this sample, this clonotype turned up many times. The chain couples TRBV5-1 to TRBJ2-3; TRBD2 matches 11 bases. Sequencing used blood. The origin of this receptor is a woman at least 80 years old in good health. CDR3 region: CASSLRLAGSTDTQYF. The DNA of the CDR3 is TGCGCCAGCAGCTTGCGACTAGCGGGGTCAACAGATACGCAGTATTTT.